This T cell receptor beta chain was retrieved from a study of T cell responses to AZD1222 COVID-19 vaccine. Only in-frame clones appear in the TCRdb table, and some are missing; sequencing was by immunoSEQ multiplex PCR. This table holds 85,000 to 130,000 clones, under 90% found once. V was pared by 0 bases and J by 3 bases, with 11 bases between. This CDR3 is built from 15 residues. Germline V CDR1 and CDR2: SNHLY, FYNNEI. The chain recombines TRBV2 with TRBJ2-5; tentative D call: TRBD1 (5 bases). The receptor's source is an adult in good health. The sequenced sample was peripheral blood, obtained on day 0 of AZD1222 vaccination. CDR3 sequence reads: CASSEAGAGKETQYF. The CDR3 DNA reads TGTGCCAGCAGTGAAGCAGGGGCAGGGAAAGAGACCCAGTACTTC.